The T cell receptor beta chain under discussion was sequenced for a study of T-cell memory formation after mild COVID-19. The ends lost 4 bases at V and 7 bases at J; junction bases unmatched: 8. From germline, CDR1 is SGHDT and CDR2 YYEEEE. The CDR3 is 14 amino acids. From the 5' RACE reads, TCRdb called clonotypes with MiXCR, one entry per CDR3 protein. The sample carries some 130,000 distinct CDR3 sequences, 15% to 20% recorded once. The chain employs TRBV5-6 and TRBJ1-5, with TRBD1 identical over 7 bases. The receptor was isolated from an adult woman who had mild COVID-19 (a few samples of this study predate the infection). Cell type and time point are not known. Sequencing was carried out using PBMCs or a T cell subset sorted from them (not recorded which). As DNA, the CDR3 is TGTGCCAGCAGCAAAACAGGGGACCGCCAGCCCCAGCATTTT. Translated: CASSKTGDRQPQHF.